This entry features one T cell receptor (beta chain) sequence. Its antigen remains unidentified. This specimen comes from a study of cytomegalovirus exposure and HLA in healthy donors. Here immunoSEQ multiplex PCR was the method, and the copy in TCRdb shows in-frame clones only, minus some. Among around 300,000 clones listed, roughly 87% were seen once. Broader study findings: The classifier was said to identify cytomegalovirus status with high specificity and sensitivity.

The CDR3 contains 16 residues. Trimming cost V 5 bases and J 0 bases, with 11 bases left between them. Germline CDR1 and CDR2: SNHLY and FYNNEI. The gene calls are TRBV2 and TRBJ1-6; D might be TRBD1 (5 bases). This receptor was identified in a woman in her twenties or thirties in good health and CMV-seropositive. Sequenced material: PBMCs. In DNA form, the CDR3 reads TGTGCCAGCAGTAAGGGGTCGAGCTCCTATAATTCACCCCTCCACTTT. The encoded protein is CASSKGSSSYNSPLHF.